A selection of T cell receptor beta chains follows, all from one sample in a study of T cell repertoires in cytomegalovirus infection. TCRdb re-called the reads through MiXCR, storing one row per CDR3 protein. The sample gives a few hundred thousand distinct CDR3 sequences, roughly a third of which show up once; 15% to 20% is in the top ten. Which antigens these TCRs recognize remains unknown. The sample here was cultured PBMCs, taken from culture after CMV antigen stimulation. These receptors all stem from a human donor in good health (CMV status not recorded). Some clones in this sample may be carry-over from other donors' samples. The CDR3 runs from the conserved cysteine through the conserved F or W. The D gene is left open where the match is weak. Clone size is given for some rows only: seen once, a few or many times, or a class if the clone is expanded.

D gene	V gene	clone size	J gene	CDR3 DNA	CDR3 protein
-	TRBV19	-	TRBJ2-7	TGTGCCAGTAGTACCCCACAAAGCTCCTACGAGCAGTACTTC	CASSTPQSSYEQYF
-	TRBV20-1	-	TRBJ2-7	TGCAGTGCTAGTAAGTGGTCCGAGCAGTACTTC	CSASKWSEQYF
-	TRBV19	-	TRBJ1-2	TGTGCCAGTAAAAGCGGGTCTAACTATGGCTACACCTTC	CASKSGSNYGYTF
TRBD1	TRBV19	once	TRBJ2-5	TGTGCCAGTAGTTTCACAGGGGTCGGAGAGGCCCAGTACTTC	CASSFTGVGEAQYF
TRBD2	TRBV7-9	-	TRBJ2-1	TGTGCCAGCAGCATGCTAGCGGGGTCTTCCTACAATGAGCAGTTCTTC	CASSMLAGSSYNEQFF
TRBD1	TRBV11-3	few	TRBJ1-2	TGTGCCAGCAGCCAAACCCGGGACAGGGGGCAGATTAACTATGGCTACACCTTC	CASSQTRDRGQINYGYTF
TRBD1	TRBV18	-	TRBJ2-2	TGTGCCAGCTCGGGACAGGAGAACACCGGGGAGCTGTTTTTT	CASSGQENTGELFF
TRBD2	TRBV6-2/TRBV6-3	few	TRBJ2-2	TGTGCCAGCAGCTATCTTCACCCGCTAGCGGGAGGCACCGGGGAGCTGTTTTTT	CASSYLHPLAGGTGELFF
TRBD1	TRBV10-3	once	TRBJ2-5	TGTGCCATCAGTGAGCGGCAGGGGGCGGGTGAGACCCAGTACTTC	CAISERQGAGETQYF
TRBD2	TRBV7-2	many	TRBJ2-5	TGTGCCAGCAGCCCCAGACTAGCGAGACAAGAGACCCAGTACTTC	CASSPRLARQETQYF
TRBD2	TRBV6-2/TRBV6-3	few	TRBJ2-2	TGTGCCAGCAGTTACAATGTACTAGCGGGGGGCACCGGGGAGCTGTTTTTT	CASSYNVLAGGTGELFF
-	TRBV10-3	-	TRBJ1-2	TGTGCCATCAGTGGAAACGAGGGCTATGGCTACACCTTC	CAISGNEGYGYTF
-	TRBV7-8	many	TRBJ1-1	TGTGCCAGCAGCTTACGTTGGAACACTGAAGCTTTCTTT	CASSLRWNTEAFF
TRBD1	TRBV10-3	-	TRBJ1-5	TGTGCCATCAGTGAGTCGGGACAGGGCATCAATCAGCCCCAGCATTTT	CAISESGQGINQPQHF
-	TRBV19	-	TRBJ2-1	TGTGCCAGTAGCTCTACCCGGGACTCAAAACAGCAGTTCTTC	CASSSTRDSKQQFF
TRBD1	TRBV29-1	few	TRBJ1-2	TGCAGCGTTGAAGGGACAGGGAATGGCTACACCTTC	CSVEGTGNGYTF
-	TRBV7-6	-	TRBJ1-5	TGTGCCAGCAGCAAGGACCTACTAGGGCCCCAGCATTTT	CASSKDLLGPQHF
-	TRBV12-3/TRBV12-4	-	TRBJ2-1	TGTGCCAGCAGTTTAGCGTCACTTCCCCCGGCGAATGAGCAGTTCTTC	CASSLASLPPANEQFF
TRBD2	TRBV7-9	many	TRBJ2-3	TGTGCCAGCAGCTCTACTAGCGGACAAACAGATACGCAGTATTTT	CASSSTSGQTDTQYF
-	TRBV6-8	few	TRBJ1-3	TGTGCCAGCAGCATAGGGAATCGGACGGTGAAAGCTGGAAACACCATATATTTT	CASSIGNRTVKAGNTIYF
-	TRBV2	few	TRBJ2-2	TGTGCCAGCAATATAGTTACCGGGGAGCTGTTTTTT	CASNIVTGELFF
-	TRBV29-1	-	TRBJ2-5	TGCAGCGTTGACCGCGCGGGGCAGGAAGAGACCCAGTACTTC	CSVDRAGQEETQYF
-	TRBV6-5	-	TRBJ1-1	TGTGCCAGCGTAGGGACGTTGGACACTGAAGCTTTCTTT	CASVGTLDTEAFF